These 25 T cell receptor beta chains originate from one sample sequenced in a study of T cell responses to AZD1222 COVID-19 vaccine. Sequencing was performed with immunoSEQ multiplex PCR; in TCRdb, only in-frame clones are kept and a portion is missing. The top ten hold roughly 3% of the sample, which has 75,000 to 100,000 clones, about 90% seen once. This specimen was peripheral blood, taken 28 days after the second AZD1222 dose. Every receptor here comes from an adult who received the AZD1222 COVID-19 vaccine.

CDR3 sequence (DNA): TGTGCCAGCAACCCAGGACTCTCCTACAATGAGCAGTTCTTC. Translating it yields CASNPGLSYNEQFF. The chain couples TRBV6-6 to TRBJ2-1, with TRBD2 as a possible D gene (5 bases). CDR1 and CDR2 (germline): MNHNY, SVGAGI (reference sequence). The CDR3 has 14 residues. With 7 bases removed from V and 0 bases from J, the gap between germline ends came to 10 bases.

V and J are TRBV12-3 or TRBV12-4 and TRBJ1-2; no clear D. V gave up 7 bases and J gave up 2 bases, with 8 bases separating them. CDR3 length: 12 amino acids. The CDR3 coding sequence is TGTGCCAGCACCGACACGAACTATGGCTACACCTTC. Translation gives CASTDTNYGYTF.

The V call is TRBV19, the J call TRBJ1-5, with 8 nucleotides matching TRBD1. The V and J ends lost 4 bases and 7 bases, in that order; junction bases with no gene match: 9. CDR1 is LNHDA and CDR2 is SQIVND in the germline V gene (reference sequence). This CDR3 is 15 amino acids long. The CDR3 protein is CASSTTSGGRQPQHF. DNA for the CDR3: TGTGCCAGTAGTACTACATCAGGGGGCCGACAGCCCCAGCATTTT.

The chain has TRBV6-1 and TRBJ2-7, with TRBD2 matching over 11 bases. This CDR3 is built from 18 residues. Germline V gene lookup returns CDR1 MNHNS and CDR2 SASEGT. V gave up 3 bases and J gave up 1 base; unmatched junction bases: 11. The CDR3, as DNA: TGTGCCAGCAGTGAGTGGCTAGCGGGGGGCGGTGAATCCTACGAGCAGTACTTC. Protein sequence: CASSEWLAGGGESYEQYF.

The chain has TRBV20-1 and TRBJ1-1, with 7 bases aligning to TRBD1. After removal of 3 bases from V and 7 bases from J, the junction contained 29 bases not matched to a gene. The CDR3 is 20 amino acids. CDR1 is DFQATT and CDR2 is SNEGSKA in the germline V gene (reference sequence). The chain's CDR3 is CSASRRQGGTYTVIKLEAFF. In DNA, the CDR3 is TGCAGTGCTAGTCGGCGGCAGGGGGGGACCTACACCGTAATCAAACTTGAAGCTTTCTTT.

CDR3 nucleotide sequence: TGCGCCAGCAGCGAGACGGGAACTGGAAACACCATATATTTT. Amino acid sequence: CASSETGTGNTIYF. V gene TRBV5-1 combines with J gene TRBJ1-3; D uncertain. Between the trimmed V and J ends, which lost 4 bases and 2 bases, there was a span of 10 bases. Germline V gives CDR1 SGHRS, CDR2 YFSETQ. The CDR3 has 14 amino acids.

The chain carries TRBV7-8 and TRBJ1-4; D not resolved. Germline values: CDR1 SGHVS, CDR2 FQNEAQ. V lost 5 bases to trimming and J lost 8 bases, with 15 bases between them. The CDR3 is 14 residues long. CDR3 sequence reads: CASSIGPGREKLFF. For the CDR3, the DNA is TGTGCCAGCAGCATCGGTCCCGGACGGGAAAAACTGTTTTTT.

The chain employs TRBV6-5 and TRBJ1-1; D is unclear. The CDR3 consists of 15 residues. Between the trimmed V and J ends, which lost 4 bases and 0 bases, there was a span of 12 bases. Germline CDR1 is MNHEY and CDR2 is SVGAGI. The chain's CDR3 is CASSWEIGVNTEAFF. DNA for the CDR3: TGTGCCAGCAGTTGGGAAATTGGGGTGAACACTGAAGCTTTCTTT.

The chain recombines TRBV5-4 with TRBJ2-7, with TRBD1 matching 8 bases. Unmatched junction bases numbered 7, after V lost 3 bases and J lost 2 bases. Germline CDR1 and CDR2: SGHNT and YYREEE (reference sequence). This CDR3 spans 15 amino acids. The CDR3 here is CASSWGQATTYEQYF. The CDR3 bases are TGTGCCAGCAGCTGGGGACAGGCGACTACCTACGAGCAGTACTTC.

V usage is TRBV18 and J usage is TRBJ2-5; no firm D call. V gave up 3 bases and J gave up 4 bases, with 12 bases separating them. CDR3 size: 14 residues. Germline V gives CDR1 KGHSH, CDR2 LQKENI. The CDR3 nucleotides are TGTGCCAGCTCACCGGCCTCCACCGCAGAGACCCAGTACTTC. It translates to CASSPASTAETQYF.

V gene TRBV19 combines with J gene TRBJ2-3; D remains ambiguous. Between the trimmed V and J ends, which lost 2 bases and 2 bases, there was a span of 8 bases. Germline CDR1 LNHDA, CDR2 SQIVND (reference sequence). The CDR3 runs 14 residues. The CDR3 protein is CASSITVDTDTQYF. The CDR3 nucleotides are TGTGCCAGTAGTATAACAGTGGACACAGATACGCAGTATTTT.

The chain joins TRBV7-8 to TRBJ1-2; a possible D gene is TRBD1 (5 bases). Trimming left V 2 bases short and J 4 bases short, with 11 bases between. CDR1 and CDR2 (germline): SGHVS, FQNEAQ. This CDR3 has 14 amino acids. The CDR3 sequence is CASSLNTGPYGYTF. The CDR3 DNA follows: TGTGCCAGCAGCTTAAATACAGGACCCTATGGCTACACCTTC.

The chain joins TRBV28 to TRBJ1-1; unclear D gene. The CDR3 contains 14 residues. Germline V CDR1 and CDR2: MDHEN, SYDVKM. Trimming took off 5 bases at V and 1 base at J, with 11 bases between the two ends. The CDR3 is CASSLYAGNTEAFF. CDR3 in DNA: TGTGCCAGCAGTCTATACGCGGGGAACACTGAAGCTTTCTTT.

The V gene is TRBV6-5, the J gene TRBJ1-4; D is ambiguous. Trimming took off 6 bases at V and 7 bases at J, with 9 bases between the two ends. CDR1 and CDR2 (germline): MNHEY, SVGAGI. The CDR3 is 12 amino acids. CDR3 loop: CASSPSGEKLFF. The CDR3 nucleotides are TGTGCCAGCAGCCCCAGCGGTGAAAAACTGTTTTTT.

The chain combines TRBV5-1 with TRBJ2-3, with D perhaps matching TRBD2 (5 bases). V was pared by 3 bases and J by 6 bases, with 14 bases between. Germline-derived CDR1 and CDR2 are SGHRS and YFSETQ. This CDR3 is built from 14 residues. CDR3 amino acids: CASSSLGGLDTQYF. The CDR3 DNA reads TGCGCCAGCAGCTCCCTGGGCGGGTTGGATACGCAGTATTTT.

The J gene is TRBJ2-2, the V gene TRBV19; no clear D gene. Germline CDR1 LNHDA, CDR2 SQIVND (reference sequence). The CDR3 consists of 13 residues. V lost 7 bases, J lost 1 base, and 7 bases lay in between. CDR3 protein: CASILGNTGELFF. CDR3 DNA: TGTGCCAGTATTTTGGGGAACACCGGGGAGCTGTTTTTT.

The V call is TRBV20-1, the J call TRBJ1-3, with D possibly matching TRBD1 (5 bases). The ends were cut back, 1 base at V and 9 bases at J, with 7 bases in the middle. Per the germline V gene, CDR1 is DFQATT and CDR2 is SNEGSKA (reference sequence). This CDR3 is 11 amino acids long. The CDR3 sequence is CSARVGGTIYF. CDR3 nucleotide sequence: TGCAGTGCTAGAGTGGGGGGCACCATATATTTT.

J is TRBJ1-1 and V is TRBV11-2; 7 bases match TRBD1. J gave up 3 bases and V 7 bases, and 8 bases lay outside the gene matches. CDR1 SGHAT and CDR2 FQNNGV come from the germline V gene. This CDR3 is built from 14 residues. CDR3 DNA sequence: TGTGCCAGCACCCAGGGACAGACACACACTGAAGCTTTCTTT. Amino acids: CASTQGQTHTEAFF.

J is TRBJ1-4 and V is TRBV30; D gene uncertain. The germline gives CDR1 GTSNPN, CDR2 SVGIG (reference sequence). This CDR3 contains 13 residues. The V end was cut by 2 bases, the J end by 0 bases, with 4 bases between. In nucleotides, the CDR3 is TGTGCCTGGAGTCCCGCAACTAATGAAAAACTGTTTTTT. Its protein product is CAWSPATNEKLFF.

This chain joins TRBV7-9 and TRBJ2-2, with a weak D call TRBD1 (6 bases). The V gene's germline CDR1 is SEHNR and CDR2 FQNEAQ (reference sequence). The CDR3 loop spans 14 amino acids. Trimming stripped 5 bases from V and 5 bases from J, with 12 bases between. This chain's CDR3 is CASSPGQRTGELFF. In DNA, the CDR3 is TGTGCCAGCAGCCCCGGACAGAGAACCGGGGAGCTGTTTTTT.

The gene calls are TRBV27 and TRBJ1-2; TRBD1 might be the D (5 bases). The CDR3 has 13 residues. Trimming removed 6 bases from V and 8 bases from J, with 16 bases in between. The V gene's germline CDR1 is MNHEY and CDR2 SMNVEV (reference sequence). The chain's CDR3 is CASSQGPGGGYTF. The CDR3 coding sequence is TGTGCCAGCAGCCAGGGCCCTGGGGGGGGCTACACCTTC.

The rearrangement links TRBV11-2 to TRBJ1-1; D gene uncertain. V was pared by 0 bases and J by 2 bases, with 13 bases between. CDR1 is SGHAT, CDR2 FQNNGV, per germline. The CDR3 is 16 amino acids. CDR3 amino acids: CASSLDLVSLNTEAFF. DNA for the CDR3: TGTGCCAGCAGCTTAGATCTAGTCAGCCTTAACACTGAAGCTTTCTTT.

A single count supports this clone. The chain recombines TRBV9 with TRBJ2-3; possibly TRBD2 for D (6 bases). Deletions cut 4 bases from V and 6 bases from J, with 15 bases between. Germline loops: CDR1 SGDLS, CDR2 YYNGEE. This CDR3 contains 14 residues. The CDR3 DNA is TGTGCCAGCAGCATCGGGGGATACGGGGATACGCAGTATTTT. It translates to CASSIGGYGDTQYF.

The chain couples TRBV2 to TRBJ2-5; 15 bases align to TRBD2. The J segment lost 4 bases and the V segment lost 3 bases, leaving 6 bases of the junction unmatched. The germline V gene has CDR1 SNHLY and CDR2 FYNNEI. The CDR3 has 17 amino acids. The CDR3 loop is CASSEGTSGGLGETQYF. The CDR3 DNA reads as TGTGCCAGCAGTGAGGGGACTAGCGGGGGGCTCGGAGAGACCCAGTACTTC.

The chain links TRBV29-1 to TRBJ1-1; 8 bases agree with TRBD1. The V gene end was trimmed by 7 bases and the J gene end by 4 bases; junction bases not matched to a gene: 8. CDR1 and CDR2 (germline): SQVTM, ANQGSEA. The CDR3 extends over 13 amino acids. For the CDR3, the DNA is TGCAGCGCTGAGGACAGGGAGGGCACTGAAGCTTTCTTT. This codes for CSAEDREGTEAFF.